Shown below are 16 T cell receptor beta chains from a single sample sequenced in a study of blood T cell repertoires in COVID-19. Using immunoSEQ multiplex PCR, the repertoire was profiled, and TCRdb retains in-frame clones only, with some absent. The sample includes 300,000 to 400,000 clones, roughly 85% seen only once; the top ten take 3.5% to 4.5%. The sequenced sample was PBMCs or T cells enriched from blood (not recorded which). These receptors all stem from a woman in her thirties or forties with acute COVID-19.

J is TRBJ1-2 and V is TRBV18, with D possibly TRBD1 on 6 matching bases. Germline lookup yields CDR1 KGHSH and CDR2 LQKENI. This CDR3 is built from 14 residues. V was clipped by 6 bases and J by 2 bases, with 13 bases between them. This chain's CDR3 is CASSPDSINYGYTF. As DNA, the CDR3 is TGTGCCAGCTCCCCGGACAGTATCAACTATGGCTACACCTTC.

The chain links TRBV7-2 to TRBJ2-3; TRBD2 agrees at 15 bases. The CDR3 contains 16 residues. Unmatched junction bases numbered 6, after V lost 5 bases and J lost 6 bases. Germline V gene lookup returns CDR1 SGHTA and CDR2 FQGNSA. The CDR3 nucleotides read TGTGCCAGCAGCCCTGGGACTAGCGGGAGGATGGATACGCAGTATTTT. Protein product: CASSPGTSGRMDTQYF.

V and J are TRBV28 and TRBJ1-2; 8 nucleotides agree with TRBD1. From germline, CDR1 is MDHEN and CDR2 SYDVKM. The junction had 1 base not matched to a gene; V was cut back by 6 bases and J by 1 base. The CDR3 totals 13 residues. The CDR3 DNA is TGTGCCAGCAGGACAGGGGTTAACTATGGCTACACCTTC. Protein: CASRTGVNYGYTF.

This rearrangement joins TRBV3-1 (or the pseudogene TRBV3-2) to TRBJ1-3, with 7 bases fitting TRBD1. CDR3 length equals 20 residues. CDR1 LGHDT and CDR2 YNNKEL come from the germline V gene (reference sequence). V dropped 0 bases and J dropped 0; count of bases not matched to a gene: 14. CDR3 bases: TGTGCCAGCAGCCAAGATTATTCGACAGGGTTTCCCCGCTCTGGAAACACCATATATTTT. Translated: CASSQDYSTGFPRSGNTIYF.

The chain combines TRBV5-6 with TRBJ2-7; TRBD1 aligns across 9 bases. The ends lost 4 bases at V and 2 bases at J; junction bases unmatched: 7. CDR1 and CDR2 (germline): SGHDT, YYEEEE. The CDR3 runs to 15 residues. DNA for the CDR3: TGTGCCAGCAGCCCGACAGGGGGTCCTACCTACGAGCAGTACTTC. It codes for CASSPTGGPTYEQYF.

The chain employs TRBV19 and TRBJ2-1; tentative D call: TRBD2 (6 bases). Trimming left V 6 bases short and J 6 bases short, with 12 bases between. The length of the CDR3 is 13 residues. Germline-derived CDR1 and CDR2 are LNHDA and SQIVND (reference sequence). CDR3 in DNA: TGTGCCAGTAGCCAGGGACTCCGCAATGAGCAGTTCTTC. It is translated as CASSQGLRNEQFF.

This clone was seen a few times. This chain links TRBV4-2 with TRBJ2-7; 8 nucleotides agree with TRBD1. Trimming took 0 bases from V and 5 from J; bases not matched to a gene: 12. The CDR3 runs to 17 residues. CDR1 is LGHNA and CDR2 is YNFKEQ in the germline V gene. CDR3 in amino acids: CASSQDLTGTGGNEQYF. In DNA, the CDR3 is TGTGCCAGCAGCCAAGATTTAACCGGGACAGGTGGCAACGAGCAGTACTTC.

The genes are TRBV18 and TRBJ1-5; D remains ambiguous. V lost 0 bases and J lost 6, with 15 bases in between. From germline, CDR1 is KGHSH and CDR2 LQKENI. The CDR3 is made up of 16 amino acids. CDR3 amino acids: CASSPPFRQLPQPQHF. The CDR3 region has the DNA TGTGCCAGCTCACCACCCTTTAGACAACTCCCTCAGCCCCAGCATTTT.

The rearrangement links TRBV12-3 or TRBV12-4 to TRBJ1-4; D might be TRBD1 (6 bases). The ends were cut back, 1 base at V and 13 bases at J, with 10 bases in the middle. The CDR3 has 12 amino acids. The DNA for the CDR3 is TGTGCCAGCAGTTTAGAGGACAGAACACTGTTTTTT. Its translation: CASSLEDRTLFF.

V gene TRBV7-9 combines with J gene TRBJ1-2; 9 nucleotides agree with TRBD1. The V gene end was trimmed by 8 bases and the J gene end by 3 bases; junction bases not matched to a gene: 13. This CDR3 region has 16 residues. From germline, CDR1 is SEHNR and CDR2 FQNEAQ (reference sequence). The CDR3 spells CASSSGGTGSYYGYTF. The CDR3 DNA is TGTGCCAGCTCCTCCGGGGGGACAGGGTCCTACTATGGCTACACCTTC.

The chain is built from TRBV7-3 and TRBJ2-2, with 8 nucleotides matching TRBD2. This CDR3 is built from 15 residues. After removal of 5 bases from V and 2 bases from J, the junction contained 4 bases not matched to a gene. Germline CDR1 reads SGHTA; CDR2 reads FQGTGA. The CDR3 DNA reads as TGTGCCAGCAGCCCGGGGGGGCCCAACACCGGGGAGCTGTTTTTT. This sequence encodes CASSPGGPNTGELFF.

This chain links TRBV7-2 with TRBJ1-3; D perhaps matches TRBD1 (6 bases). Germline CDR1 and CDR2: SGHTA and FQGNSA. The CDR3 spans 14 residues. V lost 1 base and J lost 7, with 11 bases in between. The CDR3 sequence is CASSLVAGVNTIYF. CDR3 DNA sequence: TGTGCCAGCAGCTTAGTTGCAGGGGTGAACACCATATATTTT.

This chain uses TRBV3-1 (or the pseudogene TRBV3-2) with TRBJ2-2; D not resolved. Trimming pared 4 bases from V and 4 bases from J, leaving 7 bases between. From germline, CDR1 is LGHDT and CDR2 YNNKEL (reference sequence). This CDR3 is built from 13 residues. The CDR3 region is CASSRPGTGELFF. CDR3 nucleotide sequence: TGTGCCAGCAGCCGCCCGGGCACCGGGGAGCTGTTTTTT.

V is TRBV5-6 and J is TRBJ1-1, with TRBD1 identical over 9 bases. J gave up 5 bases and V 0 bases, and 2 bases lay outside the gene matches. Germline-derived CDR1 and CDR2 are SGHDT and YYEEEE. The CDR3 loop spans 14 amino acids. As DNA, the CDR3 is TGTGCCAGCAGCTTGGGGGGACAGGGAACTGAAGCTTTCTTT. This gives the protein CASSLGGQGTEAFF.

The J gene is TRBJ1-4, the V gene TRBV7-9; 9 nucleotides agree with TRBD1. The CDR3 contains 13 residues. Germline-derived CDR1 and CDR2 are SEHNR and FQNEAQ (reference sequence). The V gene end was trimmed by 8 bases and the J gene end by 5 bases; junction bases not matched to a gene: 3. The CDR3 region is CASGGTGNEKLFF. CDR3 nucleotide sequence: TGTGCCAGCGGTGGGACAGGGAATGAAAAACTGTTTTTT.

The rearrangement joins TRBV19 to TRBJ1-5; the D is unclear. The ends were cut back, 5 bases at V and 2 bases at J, with 13 bases in the middle. Germline lookup yields CDR1 LNHDA and CDR2 SQIVND (reference sequence). The CDR3 length is 15 residues. The CDR3, as DNA: TGTGCCAGTAGTGCGCTTGTGCAGGGCAATCAGCCCCAGCATTTT. Translated: CASSALVQGNQPQHF.